This entry describes one T cell receptor beta chain. Its antigen is not known. Each donor was nominally healthy when sampled (though unrecorded immune exposures were likely). Trimming at V came to 6 bases and at J to 1 base, leaving 13 bases not matched to a gene. This CDR3 has 18 residues. Germline V gene data show CDR1 as SEHNR and CDR2 as FQNEAQ (reference sequence). The PCR used 60 Vbeta and 13 Jbeta primers. Clones were sequenced by immunoSEQ multiplex PCR, and TCRdb holds only the in-frame ones, with some missing. The sample carries roughly 93,000 clones, 70% to 80% recorded once. This entry is derived from a study of cytomegalovirus exposure and HLA in healthy donors. Study outcomes and limitations: It was shown in a later analysis that HLA-associated TCR beta chains were more clonally expanded than other, equally common chains.

The chain links TRBV7-9 to TRBJ1-5; TRBD1 matches 9 bases. The sequence came from a man aged 25 to 40 in good health and CMV-seronegative. Sequences were obtained from PBMCs. CDR3 DNA: TGTGCCAGCAGTTCAAGCGGGACAGGGCGCTCGAGCAATCAGCCCCAGCATTTT. Translated: CASSSSGTGRSSNQPQHF.